A single sample is the source of the 23 T cell receptor beta chains below, sequenced in a study of cytomegalovirus exposure and HLA in healthy donors. TCRdb keeps only in-frame clones here, not all; method: immunoSEQ multiplex PCR. The sample has 130,000 to 150,000 clones, approximately 86% seen once; the top ten hold 7.9%. The material sequenced was PBMCs. The receptors here all came from a young woman in good health and CMV-seropositive.

The chain is built from TRBV5-1 and TRBJ2-2, with D hard to call. This CDR3 contains 14 residues. Germline V lookup: CDR1 SGHRS, CDR2 YFSETQ. Between the trimmed V and J ends, which lost 5 bases and 0 bases, there was a span of 8 bases. The CDR3: CASSSGTNTGELFF. CDR3 in DNA: TGCGCCAGCAGTTCCGGTACGAACACCGGGGAGCTGTTTTTT. Full variable domain (remainder filled in from reference TRBV5-1 and TRBJ2-2): KAGVTQTPRYLIKTRGQQVTLSCSPISGHRSVSWYQQTPGQGLQFLFEYFSETQRNKGNFPGRFSGRQFSNSRSEMNVSTLELGDSALYLCASSSGTNTGELFFGEGSRLTVL.

V is TRBV15 and J is TRBJ2-2, with 7 bases identical to TRBD2. This CDR3 has 17 amino acids. V dropped 2 bases and J dropped 4; count of bases not matched to a gene: 10. Per germline, CDR1 LNHNV and CDR2 YYDKDF (reference sequence). The CDR3 sequence is CATSRMTSFLGTGELFF. DNA of the CDR3: TGTGCCACCAGCAGAATGACTAGCTTTCTGGGCACCGGGGAGCTGTTTTTT.

The chain is built from TRBV2 and TRBJ2-2; possible D gene TRBD1, 5 bases. The length of the CDR3 is 14 residues. V was pared by 6 bases and J by 1 base, with 9 bases between. CDR1 and CDR2 from the germline V gene are SNHLY and FYNNEI. For the CDR3, the DNA is TGTGCCAGCAGAGACAGTGAGAACACCGGGGAGCTGTTTTTT. Translating it yields CASRDSENTGELFF. Full variable domain (rest looked up from reference TRBV2 and TRBJ2-2): EPEVTQTPSHQVTQMGQEVILRCVPISNHLYFYWYRQILGQKVEFLVSFYNNEISEKSEIFDDQFSVERPDGSNFTLKIRSTKLEDSAMYFCASRDSENTGELFFGEGSRLTVL.

This clone was recorded once. The chain couples TRBV6-1 to TRBJ2-7; 9 bases match TRBD2. With V trimmed by 7 bases and J by 5 bases, 12 bases remained unmatched. CDR3 length equals 15 residues. Germline V gives CDR1 MNHNS, CDR2 SASEGT. For the CDR3, the DNA is TGTGCCAGCATCGAAGGGTCTAGCGGGATAAACGAGCAGTACTTC. Translated, it gives CASIEGSSGINEQYF.

The chain recombines TRBV6-5 with TRBJ2-7; TRBD1 matches at 7 bases. This CDR3 has 14 amino acids. Germline loops: CDR1 MNHEY, CDR2 SVGAGI. Germline trimming cut 4 bases from V and 2 bases from J; bases unmatched to any gene: 5. CDR3 in amino acids: CASSSAQGPYEQYF. In DNA, the CDR3 is TGTGCCAGCAGTTCCGCACAGGGGCCCTACGAGCAGTACTTC.

The rearrangement uses TRBV5-1 and TRBJ2-3; 10 bases align to TRBD2. There are 15 residues in the CDR3. The V gene end was trimmed by 4 bases and the J gene end by 4 bases; junction bases not matched to a gene: 6. Germline CDR1 and CDR2: SGHRS and YFSETQ. The CDR3 DNA follows: TGCGCCAGCAGCGGATTAGCGGGAGGCGCAGATACGCAGTATTTT. Its translation: CASSGLAGGADTQYF.

This clone is a singleton in its sample. The V and J genes are TRBV29-1 and TRBJ2-1, with a tentative D call TRBD2 (5 bases). V was pared by 7 bases and J by 4 bases, with 23 bases between. Germline V gene lookup returns CDR1 SQVTM and CDR2 ANQGSEA. The CDR3 has 16 residues. The DNA of the CDR3 is TGCAGCGAGCGGCGACCCGGGCCCCGGGGTTACAATGAGCAGTTCTTC. As protein: CSERRPGPRGYNEQFF.

The DNA of the CDR3 is TGTGCCAGCAGCCGACTAGCGGGGGTGTACGAGCAGTACTTC. Its protein product is CASSRLAGVYEQYF. This rearrangement joins TRBV13 to TRBJ2-7; 12 bases match TRBD2. The germline V gene has CDR1 PRHDT and CDR2 FYEKMQ (reference sequence). Losses at the gene ends were 5 bases for V and 4 bases for J; bases not matched to a gene: 3. This CDR3 is built from 14 residues. The complete variable domain, with remaining parts taken from reference TRBV13 and TRBJ2-7, reads AAGVIQSPRHLIKEKRETATLKCYPIPRHDTVYWYQQGPGQDPQFLISFYEKMQSDKGSIPDRFSAQQFSDYHSELNMSSLELGDSALYFCASSRLAGVYEQYFGPGTRLTVT.

The chain has TRBV4-3 and TRBJ2-7, with 10 bases aligning to TRBD1. CDR1 and CDR2 (germline): LGHNA, YSLEER. The J segment lost 3 bases and the V segment lost 0 bases, leaving 5 bases of the junction unmatched. CDR3 size: 16 residues. The CDR3 DNA reads as TGCGCCAGCAGCCAAGATTTGGGACAGGGGTACTACGAGCAGTACTTC. It is translated as CASSQDLGQGYYEQYF.

This rearrangement joins TRBV28 to TRBJ2-7, with D maybe TRBD1 (6 bases). V lost 8 bases and J lost 2, with 10 bases in between. Germline V lookup: CDR1 MDHEN, CDR2 SYDVKM. This CDR3 contains 12 residues. The CDR3 nucleotides are TGTGCCAGCGAGGGGGTAACCTACGAGCAGTACTTC. Its translation: CASEGVTYEQYF.

This clone showed up just a few times. The V gene is TRBV5-1, the J gene TRBJ2-6, with D possibly matching TRBD1 (6 bases). The V gene's germline CDR1 is SGHRS and CDR2 YFSETQ. The CDR3 extends over 17 amino acids. V shed 3 bases and J shed 0 bases, with 13 bases lying between them. CDR3 loop: CASSWTDLSSGANVLTF. Written as DNA, the CDR3 is TGCGCCAGCAGCTGGACAGACTTAAGCTCTGGGGCCAACGTCCTGACTTTC.

The V and J genes are TRBV11-2 and TRBJ2-1; D is perhaps TRBD1 (6 bases). V lost 10 bases, J lost 8 bases, and 21 bases lay in between. The CDR3 contains 14 residues. From germline, CDR1 is SGHAT and CDR2 FQNNGV. The CDR3 DNA reads as TGTGCCACCAAAACCCGGGACAAGTGGGATGAGCAGTTCTTC. It specifies CATKTRDKWDEQFF.

The chain joins TRBV19 to TRBJ1-5, with 9 bases lining up with TRBD1. CDR1 LNHDA and CDR2 SQIVND come from the germline V gene (reference sequence). V gave up 6 bases and J gave up 7 bases; unmatched junction bases: 4. The CDR3 is 13 residues long. The DNA for the CDR3 is TGTGCCAGTAGCCGGGACAGGGACCAGCCCCAGCATTTT. Translated: CASSRDRDQPQHF. Full variable domain (remainder filled in from reference TRBV19 and TRBJ1-5): DGGITQSPKYLFRKEGQNVTLSCEQNLNHDAMYWYRQDPGQGLRLIYYSQIVNDFQKGDIAEGYSVSREKKESFPLTVTSAQKNPTAFYLCASSRDRDQPQHFGDGTRLSIL.

The V and J genes are TRBV29-1 and TRBJ1-2; 9 bases map to TRBD1. V shed 3 bases and J 7 bases; nucleotides not matched to a gene: 12. The CDR3 length is 15 residues. Germline loops: CDR1 SQVTM, CDR2 ANQGSEA. Here the CDR3 DNA reads TGCAGCGTTGACACCCACACAGGGGGCGAGGGTGGCTACACCTTC. It codes for CSVDTHTGGEGGYTF.

The chain employs TRBV28 and TRBJ2-2; tentatively, D is TRBD1 (5 bases). This CDR3 has 15 amino acids. The germline CDR1 and CDR2 sequences are MDHEN and SYDVKM. Trimming removed 7 bases at V and 6 bases at J, with 18 bases between. This CDR3 reads CASIPSGTGAGELFF. The CDR3 region has the DNA TGTGCCAGCATCCCCTCTGGCACAGGTGCCGGGGAGCTGTTTTTT.

This sequence joins TRBV2 and TRBJ2-7, with 7 bases aligning to TRBD1. CDR1 and CDR2 (germline): SNHLY, FYNNEI. Trimming at V came to 5 bases and at J to 7 bases, leaving 20 bases not matched to a gene. The CDR3 totals 17 residues. The CDR3 loop reads CASSLGSTGVRVSEQYF. The CDR3 nucleotides are TGTGCCAGCAGTCTAGGGTCCACAGGGGTTCGCGTGTCTGAGCAGTACTTC.

The genes are TRBV4-1 and TRBJ2-7, with a weak D call TRBD1 (5 bases). V shed 1 base and J shed 0 bases, with 13 bases lying between them. The CDR3 has 16 amino acids. Germline V lookup: CDR1 MGHRA, CDR2 YSYEKL. CDR3 amino acids: CASSQVGARSSYEQYF. The CDR3 bases are TGCGCCAGCAGCCAAGTAGGGGCCCGCAGCTCCTACGAGCAGTACTTC.

V and J are TRBV5-5 and TRBJ2-3; TRBD2 might be the D (6 bases). V was clipped by 5 bases and J by 0 bases, with 10 bases between them. This CDR3 is built from 14 residues. Germline V gene sequence: CDR1 SGHKS, CDR2 YYEKEE (reference sequence). The CDR3 loop reads CASSGLTSTDTQYF. The CDR3, as DNA: TGTGCCAGCAGTGGACTAACTAGCACAGATACGCAGTATTTT.

The rearrangement links TRBV5-1 to TRBJ1-5, with 9 bases identical to TRBD1. Germline V gives CDR1 SGHRS, CDR2 YFSETQ. This CDR3 has 15 amino acids. V trimming: 5 bases; J trimming: 4 bases; junction bases outside the gene matches: 7. CDR3 coding DNA: TGCGCCAGCAGATACGGGACAGGGCCAAATCAGCCCCAGCATTTT. Its translation is CASRYGTGPNQPQHF.

The rearrangement uses TRBV7-2 and TRBJ2-5, with 7 bases identical to TRBD2. The CDR3 sequence is 15 residues long. Germline CDR1 and CDR2: SGHTA and FQGNSA. V shed 3 bases and J 1 base; nucleotides not matched to a gene: 5. The CDR3 protein is CASSLGGRGQETQYF. The DNA for the CDR3 is TGTGCCAGCAGCTTGGGTGGGAGGGGCCAAGAGACCCAGTACTTC.

This chain links TRBV28 with TRBJ1-4; 7 nucleotides match TRBD1. Germline loops: CDR1 MDHEN, CDR2 SYDVKM. The CDR3 runs to 15 residues. V shed 3 bases and J 6 bases; nucleotides not matched to a gene: 7. This CDR3 reads CASSFPTGEYEKLFF. The DNA of the CDR3 is TGTGCCAGCAGTTTCCCCACAGGGGAATATGAAAAACTGTTTTTT.

The chain joins TRBV28 to TRBJ1-1; 8 bases line up with TRBD1. Germline loops: CDR1 MDHEN, CDR2 SYDVKM. This CDR3 comprises 21 residues. The ends lost 6 bases at V and 5 bases at J; junction bases unmatched: 29. The CDR3 bases are TGTGCCAGCAGCACTCCAATCGCCCAGAAGAGCCCCAGACAGGGGAATACTGAAGCTTTCTTT. As protein: CASSTPIAQKSPRQGNTEAFF.

The V call is TRBV19, the J call TRBJ2-7, with 7 bases fitting TRBD2. V gave up 10 bases and J gave up 2 bases; unmatched junction bases: 20. The germline CDR1 and CDR2 sequences are LNHDA and SQIVND (reference sequence). This CDR3 is 17 amino acids long. The CDR3 sequence: CATRREASGGSPYEQYF. CDR3 DNA sequence: TGTGCCACCCGCCGTGAGGCTTCGGGGGGATCCCCCTACGAGCAGTACTTC.